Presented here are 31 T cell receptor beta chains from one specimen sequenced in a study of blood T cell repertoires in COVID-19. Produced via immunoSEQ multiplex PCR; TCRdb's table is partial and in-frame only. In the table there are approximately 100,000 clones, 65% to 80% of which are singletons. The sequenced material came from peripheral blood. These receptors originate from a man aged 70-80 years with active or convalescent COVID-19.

In DNA form, the CDR3 reads TGTGCCAGCTCAAGACTAGATTCTGTCGGCGAGCAGTACTTC. It codes for CASSRLDSVGEQYF. The V and J genes are TRBV18 and TRBJ2-7; a weak D match, TRBD2 (6 bases). Germline V gene sequence: CDR1 KGHSH, CDR2 LQKENI. The CDR3 is 14 residues long. V was shortened by 5 bases and J by 6 bases, with 17 bases between the two germline ends.

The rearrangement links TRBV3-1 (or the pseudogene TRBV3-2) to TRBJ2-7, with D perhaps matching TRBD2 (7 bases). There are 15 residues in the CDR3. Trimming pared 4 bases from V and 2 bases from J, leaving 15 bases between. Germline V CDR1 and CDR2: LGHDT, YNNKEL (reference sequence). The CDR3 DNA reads TGTGCCAGCAGCCCCTCCGGGGGGCGCGCCTACGAGCAGTACTTC. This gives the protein CASSPSGGRAYEQYF.

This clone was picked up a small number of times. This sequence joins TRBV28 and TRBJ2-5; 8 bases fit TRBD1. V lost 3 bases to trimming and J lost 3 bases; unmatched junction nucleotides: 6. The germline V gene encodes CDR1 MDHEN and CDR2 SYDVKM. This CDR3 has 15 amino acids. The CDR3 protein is CASSLGQVPKETQYF. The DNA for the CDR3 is TGTGCCAGCAGTTTGGGACAGGTCCCAAAAGAGACCCAGTACTTC.

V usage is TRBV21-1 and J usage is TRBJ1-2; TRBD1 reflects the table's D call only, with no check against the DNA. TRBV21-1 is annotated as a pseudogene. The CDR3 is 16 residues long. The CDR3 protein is CASSKGRGQGRNGYTF. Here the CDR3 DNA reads TGTGCCAGCAGCAAAGGCAGGGGACAGGGGAGGAATGGCTACACCTTC.

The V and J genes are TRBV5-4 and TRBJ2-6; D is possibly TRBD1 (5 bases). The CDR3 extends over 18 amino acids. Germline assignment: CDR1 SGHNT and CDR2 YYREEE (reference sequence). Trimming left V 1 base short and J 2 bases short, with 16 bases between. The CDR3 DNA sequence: TGTGCCAGCAGCTTGCCTCAGGGATCAACCCCTGGGGCCAACGTCCTGACTTTC. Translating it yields CASSLPQGSTPGANVLTF. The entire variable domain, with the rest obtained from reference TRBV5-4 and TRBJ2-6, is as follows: ETGVTQSPTHLIKTRGQQVTLRCSSQSGHNTVSWYQQALGQGPQFIFQYYREEENGRGNFPPRFSGLQFPNYSSELNVNALELDDSALYLCASSLPQGSTPGANVLTFGAGSRLTVL.

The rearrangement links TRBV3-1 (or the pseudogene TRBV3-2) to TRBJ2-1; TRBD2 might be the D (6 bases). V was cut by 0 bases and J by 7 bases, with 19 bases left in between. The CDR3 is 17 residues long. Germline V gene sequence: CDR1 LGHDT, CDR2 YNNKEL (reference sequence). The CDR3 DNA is TGTGCCAGCAGCCAAGATCTACGGGAGATAAGCGGTAATGAGCAGTTCTTC. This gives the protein CASSQDLREISGNEQFF.

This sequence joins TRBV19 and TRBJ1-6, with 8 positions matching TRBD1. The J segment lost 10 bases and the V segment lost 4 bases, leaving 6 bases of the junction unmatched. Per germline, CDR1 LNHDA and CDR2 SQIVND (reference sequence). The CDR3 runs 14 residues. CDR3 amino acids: CASSTGTGESPLHF. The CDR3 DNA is TGTGCCAGTAGTACTGGGACAGGTGAATCACCCCTCCACTTT.

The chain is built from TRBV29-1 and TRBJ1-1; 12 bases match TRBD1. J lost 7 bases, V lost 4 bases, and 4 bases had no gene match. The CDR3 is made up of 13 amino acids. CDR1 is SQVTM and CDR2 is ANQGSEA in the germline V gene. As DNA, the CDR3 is TGCAGCGTTGTCCGGGACAGGGGGCTTGAAGCTTTCTTT. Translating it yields CSVVRDRGLEAFF.

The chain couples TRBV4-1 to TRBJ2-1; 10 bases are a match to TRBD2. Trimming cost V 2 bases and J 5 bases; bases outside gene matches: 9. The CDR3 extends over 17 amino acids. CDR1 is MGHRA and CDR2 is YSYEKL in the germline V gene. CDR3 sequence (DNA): TGCGCCAGCAGCCAATTTCCTAGCGGGAGAGGCCACAATGAGCAGTTCTTC. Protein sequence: CASSQFPSGRGHNEQFF.

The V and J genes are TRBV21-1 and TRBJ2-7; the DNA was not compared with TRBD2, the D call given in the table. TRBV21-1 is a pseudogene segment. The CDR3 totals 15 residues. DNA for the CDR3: TGTGCCAGCAGCACATGGGCTAGCGGGGAGTACGAGCAGTACTTC. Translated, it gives CASSTWASGEYEQYF.

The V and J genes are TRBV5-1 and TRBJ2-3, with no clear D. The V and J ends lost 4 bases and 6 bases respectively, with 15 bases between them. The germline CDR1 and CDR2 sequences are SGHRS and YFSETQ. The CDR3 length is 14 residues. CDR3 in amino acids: CASSEIPRADTQYF. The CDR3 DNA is TGCGCCAGCAGCGAGATCCCGAGAGCGGATACGCAGTATTTT.

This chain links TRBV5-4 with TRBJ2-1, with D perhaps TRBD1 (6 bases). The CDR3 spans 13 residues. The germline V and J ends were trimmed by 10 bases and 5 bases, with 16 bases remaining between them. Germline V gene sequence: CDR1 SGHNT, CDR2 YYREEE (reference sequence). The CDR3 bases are TGTGCCGTTTCGACTCGACAGGACAATGAGCAGTTCTTC. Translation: CAVSTRQDNEQFF. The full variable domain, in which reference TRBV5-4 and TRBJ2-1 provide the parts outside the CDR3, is ETGVTQSPTHLIKTRGQQVTLRCSSQSGHNTVSWYQQALGQGPQFIFQYYREEENGRGNFPPRFSGLQFPNYSSELNVNALELDDSALYLCAVSTRQDNEQFFGPGTRLTVL.

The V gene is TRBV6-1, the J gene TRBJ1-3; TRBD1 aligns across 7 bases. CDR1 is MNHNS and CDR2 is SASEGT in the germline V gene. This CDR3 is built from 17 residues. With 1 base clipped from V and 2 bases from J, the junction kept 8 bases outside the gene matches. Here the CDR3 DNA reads TGTGCCAGCAGTGAAGTGCGAACAGGGGTTACTGGAAACACCATATATTTT. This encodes CASSEVRTGVTGNTIYF.

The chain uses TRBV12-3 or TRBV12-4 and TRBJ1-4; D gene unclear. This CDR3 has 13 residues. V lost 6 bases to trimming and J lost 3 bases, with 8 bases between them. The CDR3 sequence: CASSDSANEKLFF. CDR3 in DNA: TGTGCCAGCAGCGATTCAGCTAATGAAAAACTGTTTTTT.

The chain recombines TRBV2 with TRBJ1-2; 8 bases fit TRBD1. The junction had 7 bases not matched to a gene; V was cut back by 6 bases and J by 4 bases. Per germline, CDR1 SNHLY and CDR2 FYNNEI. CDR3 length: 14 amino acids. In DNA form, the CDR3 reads TGTGCCAGCAGCGAATCGGACAGGGTCTATGGCTACACCTTC. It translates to CASSESDRVYGYTF. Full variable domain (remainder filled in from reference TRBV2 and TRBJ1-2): EPEVTQTPSHQVTQMGQEVILRCVPISNHLYFYWYRQILGQKVEFLVSFYNNEISEKSEIFDDQFSVERPDGSNFTLKIRSTKLEDSAMYFCASSESDRVYGYTFGSGTRLTVV.

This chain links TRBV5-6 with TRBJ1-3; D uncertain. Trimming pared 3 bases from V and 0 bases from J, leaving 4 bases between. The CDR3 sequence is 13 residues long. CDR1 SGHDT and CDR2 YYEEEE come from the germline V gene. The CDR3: CASSWLSGNTIYF. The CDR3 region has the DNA TGTGCCAGCAGCTGGCTCTCTGGAAACACCATATATTTT. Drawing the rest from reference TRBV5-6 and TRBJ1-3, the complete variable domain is DAGVTQSPTHLIKTRGQQVTLRCSPKSGHDTVSWYQQALGQGPQFIFQYYEEEERQRGNFPDRFSGHQFPNYSSELNVNALLLGDSALYLCASSWLSGNTIYFGEGSWLTVV.

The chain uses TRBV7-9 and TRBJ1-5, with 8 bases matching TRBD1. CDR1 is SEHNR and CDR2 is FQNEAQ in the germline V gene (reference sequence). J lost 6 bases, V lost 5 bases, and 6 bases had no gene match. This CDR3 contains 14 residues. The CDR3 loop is CASSLTGVFQPQHF. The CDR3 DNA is TGTGCCAGCAGCCTGACAGGGGTTTTTCAGCCCCAGCATTTT.

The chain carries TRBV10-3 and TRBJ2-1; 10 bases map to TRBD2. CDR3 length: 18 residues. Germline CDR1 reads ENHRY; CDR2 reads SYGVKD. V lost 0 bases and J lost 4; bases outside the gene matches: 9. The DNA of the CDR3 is TGTGCCATCAGTGAGTCAATTAGCGGGAGGCGAGGATACAATGAGCAGTTCTTC. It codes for CAISESISGRRGYNEQFF.

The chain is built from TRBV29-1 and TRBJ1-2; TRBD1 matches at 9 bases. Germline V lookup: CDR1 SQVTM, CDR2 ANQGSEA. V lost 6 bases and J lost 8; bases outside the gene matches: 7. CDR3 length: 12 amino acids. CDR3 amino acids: CSVVGQGGGYTF. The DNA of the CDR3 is TGCAGCGTCGTGGGACAGGGTGGCGGCTACACCTTC.

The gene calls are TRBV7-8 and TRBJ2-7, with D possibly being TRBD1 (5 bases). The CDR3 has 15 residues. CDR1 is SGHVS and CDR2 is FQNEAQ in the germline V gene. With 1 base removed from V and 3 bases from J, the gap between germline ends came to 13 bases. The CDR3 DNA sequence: TGTGCCAGCAGCTTAGGGGTAGTAAGGGGCTACGAGCAGTACTTC. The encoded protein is CASSLGVVRGYEQYF.

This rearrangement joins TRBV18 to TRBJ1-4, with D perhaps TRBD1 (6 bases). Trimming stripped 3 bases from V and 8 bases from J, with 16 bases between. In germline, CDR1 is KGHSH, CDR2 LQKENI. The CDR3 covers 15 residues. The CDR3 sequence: CASSPAHSGQEKLFF. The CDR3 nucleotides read TGTGCCAGCTCACCGGCGCATTCGGGACAAGAAAAACTGTTTTTT. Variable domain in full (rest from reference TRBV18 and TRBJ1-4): NAGVMQNPRHLVRRRGQEARLRCSPMKGHSHVYWYRQLPEEGLKFMVYLQKENIIDESGMPKERFSAEFPKEGPSILRIQQVVRGDSAAYFCASSPAHSGQEKLFFGSGTQLSVL.

CDR3 in amino acids: CASSQEHGKETQYF. CDR3 sequence (DNA): TGTGCCAGCAGCCAAGAGCACGGGAAAGAGACCCAGTACTTC. V gene TRBV3-1 (or the pseudogene TRBV3-2) combines with J gene TRBJ2-5; D perhaps matches TRBD2 (5 bases). CDR1 is LGHDT, CDR2 YNNKEL, per germline (reference sequence). The CDR3 spans 14 residues. Trimming left V 0 bases short and J 3 bases short, with 8 bases between.

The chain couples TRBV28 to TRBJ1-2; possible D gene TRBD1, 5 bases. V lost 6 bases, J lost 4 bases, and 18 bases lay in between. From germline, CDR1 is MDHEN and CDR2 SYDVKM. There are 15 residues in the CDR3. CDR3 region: CASRTALTGFYGYTF. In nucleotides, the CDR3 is TGTGCCAGCAGGACCGCCCTTACAGGCTTCTATGGCTACACCTTC.

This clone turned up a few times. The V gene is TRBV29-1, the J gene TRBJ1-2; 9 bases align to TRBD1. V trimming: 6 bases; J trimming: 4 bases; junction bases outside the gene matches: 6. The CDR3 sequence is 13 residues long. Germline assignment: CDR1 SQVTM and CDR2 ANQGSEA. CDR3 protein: CSVGDREGYGYTF. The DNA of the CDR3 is TGCAGCGTCGGGGACAGGGAGGGCTATGGCTACACCTTC.

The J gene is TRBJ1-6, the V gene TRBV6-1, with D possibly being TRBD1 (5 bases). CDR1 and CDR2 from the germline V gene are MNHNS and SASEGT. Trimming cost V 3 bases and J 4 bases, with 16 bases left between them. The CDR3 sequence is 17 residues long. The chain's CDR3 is CASSDPGRGPYNSPLHF. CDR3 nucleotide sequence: TGTGCCAGCAGTGACCCAGGGAGGGGTCCGTATAATTCACCCCTCCACTTT.

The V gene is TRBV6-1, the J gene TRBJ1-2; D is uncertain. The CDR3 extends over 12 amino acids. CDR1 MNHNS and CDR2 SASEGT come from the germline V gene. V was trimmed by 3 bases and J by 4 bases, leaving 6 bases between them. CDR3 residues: CASSDEAYGYTF. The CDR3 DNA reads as TGTGCCAGCAGTGATGAAGCCTATGGCTACACCTTC.

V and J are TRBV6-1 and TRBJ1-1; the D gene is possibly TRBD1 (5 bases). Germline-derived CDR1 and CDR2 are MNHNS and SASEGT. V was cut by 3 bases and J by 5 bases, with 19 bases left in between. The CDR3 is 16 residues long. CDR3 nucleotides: TGTGCCAGCAGTGACGGGGGGTCTATGGGAAAGACTGAAGCTTTCTTT. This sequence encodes CASSDGGSMGKTEAFF.

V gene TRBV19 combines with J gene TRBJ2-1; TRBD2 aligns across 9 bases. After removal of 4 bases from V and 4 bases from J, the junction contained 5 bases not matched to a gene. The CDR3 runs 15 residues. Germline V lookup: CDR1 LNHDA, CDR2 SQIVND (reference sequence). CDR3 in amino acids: CASSKGLAMYNEQFF. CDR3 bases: TGTGCCAGTAGTAAGGGACTAGCAATGTACAATGAGCAGTTCTTC.

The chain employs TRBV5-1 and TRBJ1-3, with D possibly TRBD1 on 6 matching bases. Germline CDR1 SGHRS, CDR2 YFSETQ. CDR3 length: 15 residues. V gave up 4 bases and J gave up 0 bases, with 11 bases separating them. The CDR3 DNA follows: TGCGCCAGCAGCCCGGGACATAACTCTGGAAACACCATATATTTT. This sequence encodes CASSPGHNSGNTIYF.

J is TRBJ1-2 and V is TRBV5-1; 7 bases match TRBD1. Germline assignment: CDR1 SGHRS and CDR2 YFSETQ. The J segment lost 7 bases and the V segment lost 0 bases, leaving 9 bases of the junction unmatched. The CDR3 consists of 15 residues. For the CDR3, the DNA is TGCGCCAGCAGCTTGGTACTTGCAGGGGACAGTGGCTACACCTTC. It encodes CASSLVLAGDSGYTF.

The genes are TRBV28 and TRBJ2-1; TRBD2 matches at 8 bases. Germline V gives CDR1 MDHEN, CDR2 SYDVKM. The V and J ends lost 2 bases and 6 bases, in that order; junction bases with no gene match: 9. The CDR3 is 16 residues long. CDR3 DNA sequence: TGTGCCAGCAGTTTAGCCAGCGGGGGCCAGGGCAATGAGCAGTTCTTC. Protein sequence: CASSLASGGQGNEQFF.